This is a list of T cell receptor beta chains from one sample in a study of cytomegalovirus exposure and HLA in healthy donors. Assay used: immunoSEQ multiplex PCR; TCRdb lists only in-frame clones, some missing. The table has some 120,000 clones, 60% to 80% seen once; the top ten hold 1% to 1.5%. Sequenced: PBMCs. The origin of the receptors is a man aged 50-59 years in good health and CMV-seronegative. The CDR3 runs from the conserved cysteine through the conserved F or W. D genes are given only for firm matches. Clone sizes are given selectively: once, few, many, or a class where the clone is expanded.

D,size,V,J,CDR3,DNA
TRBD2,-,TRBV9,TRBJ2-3,CASSTQASGSWGDTQYF,TGTGCCAGCAGCACCCAGGCAAGCGGGAGTTGGGGAGATACGCAGTATTTT
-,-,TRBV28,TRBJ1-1,CASRTGQMNTEAFF,TGTGCCAGCAGGACTGGACAGATGAACACTGAAGCTTTCTTT
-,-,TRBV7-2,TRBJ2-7,CASSLSAGTYEQYF,TGTGCCAGCAGCTTATCGGCGGGAACCTACGAGCAGTACTTC
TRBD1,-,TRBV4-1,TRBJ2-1,CASSRGRTGGTLASNEQFF,TGCGCCAGCAGCCGGGGCAGGACAGGGGGTACTCTAGCGAGCAATGAGCAGTTCTTC
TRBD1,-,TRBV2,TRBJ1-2,CASRAGGSYGYTF,TGTGCCAGCAGGGCAGGGGGCAGTTATGGCTACACCTTC
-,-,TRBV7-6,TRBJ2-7,CASSPQTTSPSYEQYF,TGTGCCAGCAGCCCACAAACGACTAGTCCCTCCTACGAGCAGTACTTC
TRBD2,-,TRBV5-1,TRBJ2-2,CASSLAGGSTGELFF,TGCGCCAGCAGCTTAGCGGGAGGGAGCACCGGGGAGCTGTTTTTT
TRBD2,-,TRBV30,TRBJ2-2,CAGLGGRIGELFF,TGTGCCGGACTCGGCGGGAGGATCGGGGAGCTGTTTTTT
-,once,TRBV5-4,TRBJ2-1,CASSLDSYNEQFF,TGTGCCAGCAGCTTGGACAGTTACAATGAGCAGTTCTTC
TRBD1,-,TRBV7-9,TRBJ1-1,CASSRTGSSNTEAFF,TGTGCCAGCAGCCGGACAGGTAGTTCGAACACTGAAGCTTTCTTT
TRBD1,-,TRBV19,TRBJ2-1,CASSAWTGGRNEQFF,TGTGCCAGTAGTGCCTGGACAGGGGGCCGGAATGAGCAGTTCTTC
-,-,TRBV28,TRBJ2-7,CASSRQSSYEQYF,TGTGCCAGCAGTCGACAGAGCTCCTACGAGCAGTACTTC
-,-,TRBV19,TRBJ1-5,CASRNQGEGNQPQHF,TGTGCCAGTAGGAACCAGGGCGAGGGCAATCAGCCCCAGCATTTT
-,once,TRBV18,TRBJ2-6,CASSPVGLLAGANVLTF,TGTGCCAGCTCACCAGTTGGGTTGCTAGCTGGGGCCAACGTCCTGACTTTC
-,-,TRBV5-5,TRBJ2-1,CASSLGSGASSYNEQFF,TGTGCCAGCAGCTTGGGATCAGGCGCGAGCTCCTACAATGAGCAGTTCTTC
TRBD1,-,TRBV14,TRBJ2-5,CASSRHRGARVQETQYF,TGTGCCAGCAGCCGGCACAGGGGGGCCCGGGTTCAAGAGACCCAGTACTTC
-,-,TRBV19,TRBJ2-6,CASSYGALGANVLTF,TGTGCCAGTAGTTATGGGGCGCTTGGGGCCAACGTCCTGACTTTC
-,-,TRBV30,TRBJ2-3,CAWTRATDTQYF,TGTGCCTGGACGAGGGCCACAGATACGCAGTATTTT